What follows are 30 T cell receptor beta chains derived from one specimen sequenced in a study of beta chain features in type 1 diabetes. Expressed TCRB transcripts were sequenced because the isolated RNA had all been reverse transcribed beforehand. Repertoires were generated with immunoSEQ multiplex PCR, while TCRdb's copy carries only in-frame clones and drops some. The top ten clones hold 0.5% to 0.55% of a sample with roughly 100,000 clones, 25% to 35% of them seen once. Their antigen targets remain unknown. Findings and limits, study-wide: The study found moderately but significantly shorter TCRB CDR3s in all four CD4+ subsets of Type 1 diabetes patients.

The source material was central memory CD4+ T cells from blood. These receptors all stem from a woman under 30 with type 1 diabetes.

This clone was counted only a few times. CDR3 loop: CASKKRDSYEQYF. DNA of the CDR3: TGTGCCAGCAAAAAGCGGGACTCCTACGAGCAGTACTTC. The V and J genes are TRBV13 and TRBJ2-7, with 7 bases matching TRBD2. V lost 7 bases to trimming and J lost 0 bases; unmatched junction nucleotides: 3. CDR3 length: 13 amino acids. Germline V CDR1 and CDR2: PRHDT, FYEKMQ (reference sequence).

This clone occurred a few times. The chain joins TRBV28 to TRBJ2-3; 8 positions agree with TRBD1. From germline, CDR1 is MDHEN and CDR2 SYDVKM. This CDR3 spans 15 amino acids. V shed 6 bases, J shed 2 bases, and the junction held 7 bases outside the gene matches. The CDR3 protein is CASSATGGITDTQYF. The CDR3, as DNA: TGTGCCAGCAGCGCAACAGGGGGGATCACAGATACGCAGTATTTT.

This CDR3 reads CASSSPRGFYGYTF. The CDR3 nucleotides read TGTGCCAGCAGTTCCCCAAGGGGTTTCTATGGCTACACCTTC. The chain is built from TRBV28 and TRBJ1-2; weak D call: TRBD1 (5 bases). Germline V gives CDR1 MDHEN, CDR2 SYDVKM. Deletions cut 4 bases from V and 4 bases from J, with 13 bases between. The CDR3 spans 14 residues.

This chain joins TRBV6-1 and TRBJ2-7, with TRBD1 as a possible D gene (6 bases). The V gene lost 6 bases and the J gene lost 1 base, with 13 bases spanning the gap. Germline loops: CDR1 MNHNS, CDR2 SASEGT. CDR3 length: 14 residues. In nucleotides, the CDR3 is TGTGCCAGCAGCCGGGACACCAGTTCCTACGAGCAGTACTTC. It is translated as CASSRDTSSYEQYF.

The table lists this clone with a few counts. The V gene is TRBV6-5, the J gene TRBJ2-5, with D possibly matching TRBD2 (6 bases). CDR3 length equals 16 residues. Trimming pared 2 bases from V and 2 bases from J, leaving 15 bases between. CDR1 and CDR2 from the germline V gene are MNHEY and SVGAGI. The CDR3 DNA reads TGTGCCAGCAGTTACGTCGGCGGGACGGGACAAGAGACCCAGTACTTC. Encoded protein: CASSYVGGTGQETQYF.

This clone came up a few times. The rearrangement links TRBV30 to TRBJ1-1; D perhaps matches TRBD1 (5 bases). Trimming removed 1 base at V and 5 bases at J, with 17 bases between. The CDR3 runs 15 residues. The germline gives CDR1 GTSNPN, CDR2 SVGIG (reference sequence). The CDR3 DNA follows: TGTGCCTGGAGTGCCCCCCGGAGGGGCCGGACTGAAGCTTTCTTT. Translating gives CAWSAPRRGRTEAFF.

The chain is built from TRBV6-8 and TRBJ2-5, with 7 bases identical to TRBD1. The CDR3 has 16 residues. The junction had 17 bases not matched to a gene; V was cut back by 8 bases and J by 5 bases. CDR1 and CDR2 (germline): MNHGY, SAAAGT. DNA for the CDR3: TGTGCCAGCGATTCAGGACAGGTGAATAAGAGGGAGACCCAGTACTTC. Its protein is CASDSGQVNKRETQYF.

The chain couples TRBV30 to TRBJ2-1; 7 nucleotides match TRBD1. CDR3 length: 14 amino acids. V lost 0 bases to trimming and J lost 3 bases; unmatched junction nucleotides: 2. Germline V gene data show CDR1 as GTSNPN and CDR2 as SVGIG (reference sequence). The CDR3 region has the DNA TGTGCCTGGAGTGTAGGGGGCCTCTACAATGAGCAGTTCTTC. Protein sequence: CAWSVGGLYNEQFF.

The chain carries TRBV5-4 and TRBJ2-1, with 7 bases lining up with TRBD1. V gave up 4 bases and J gave up 2 bases; unmatched junction bases: 12. The length of the CDR3 is 17 residues. The germline gives CDR1 SGHNT, CDR2 YYREEE (reference sequence). The CDR3 loop is CASSPHNRGQAYNEQFF. CDR3 coding DNA: TGTGCCAGCAGCCCGCACAACAGGGGACAAGCCTACAATGAGCAGTTCTTC. The variable domain in full, with the rest retrieved from reference TRBV5-4 and TRBJ2-1, is ETGVTQSPTHLIKTRGQQVTLRCSSQSGHNTVSWYQQALGQGPQFIFQYYREEENGRGNFPPRFSGLQFPNYSSELNVNALELDDSALYLCASSPHNRGQAYNEQFFGPGTRLTVL.

The chain recombines TRBV7-2 with TRBJ2-4; TRBD1 is a possible D gene (6 bases). The CDR3 consists of 17 residues. Germline V lookup: CDR1 SGHTA, CDR2 FQGNSA. V dropped 1 base and J dropped 3 bases, with 16 bases sitting between them. CDR3 bases: TGTGCCAGCAGCTTAGAACTTTTTGAGGGGGTCAAAAACATTCAGTACTTC. The encoded protein is CASSLELFEGVKNIQYF.

The chain couples TRBV28 to TRBJ2-1; TRBD2 matches at 7 bases. The V and J ends lost 2 bases and 4 bases, in that order; junction bases with no gene match: 8. Germline V gene lookup returns CDR1 MDHEN and CDR2 SYDVKM. This CDR3 has 16 residues. The DNA for the CDR3 is TGTGCCAGCAGTTTAGCCTCAGCGGGACCTTACAATGAGCAGTTCTTC. Its translation is CASSLASAGPYNEQFF.

This chain uses TRBV6-5 with TRBJ1-1; weak D call: TRBD1 (5 bases). Germline assignment: CDR1 MNHEY and CDR2 SVGAGI. V lost 6 bases to trimming and J lost 4 bases, with 12 bases between them. The CDR3 totals 13 residues. CDR3 sequence (DNA): TGTGCCAGCAGGGGTCAGGGCGGCACTGAAGCTTTCTTT. This encodes CASRGQGGTEAFF.

V gene TRBV5-1 combines with J gene TRBJ2-7, with a weak D call TRBD2 (6 bases). CDR3 length equals 15 residues. Germline CDR1 is SGHRS and CDR2 is YFSETQ. Trimming pared 0 bases from V and 5 bases from J, leaving 15 bases between. CDR3 bases: TGCGCCAGCAGCTTGGTCCCGACTAGTGGCAACGAGCAGTACTTC. Translating it yields CASSLVPTSGNEQYF.

This clone was recorded a few times. This sequence joins TRBV5-1 and TRBJ2-3, with TRBD2 identical over 7 bases. Germline V CDR1 and CDR2: SGHRS, YFSETQ. This CDR3 has 16 amino acids. Germline trimming cut 0 bases from V and 3 bases from J; bases unmatched to any gene: 7. The CDR3 nucleotides are TGCGCCAGCAGCTTGGATCCTTCGGGAGGAACAGATACGCAGTATTTT. Its translation: CASSLDPSGGTDTQYF.

The rearrangement joins TRBV11-2 to TRBJ1-2, with D possibly matching TRBD1 (5 bases). The V gene lost 0 bases and the J gene lost 2 bases, with 13 bases spanning the gap. The CDR3 runs 16 residues. Germline assignment: CDR1 SGHAT and CDR2 FQNNGV. In DNA form, the CDR3 reads TGTGCCAGCAGCTTAGAAGCAGGGTACATGAACTATGGCTACACCTTC. Its protein product is CASSLEAGYMNYGYTF.

The table lists this clone with a few counts. The rearrangement uses TRBV5-1 and TRBJ1-2; D is unclear. The V end was cut by 2 bases, the J end by 6 bases, with 8 bases between. The germline gives CDR1 SGHRS, CDR2 YFSETQ. This CDR3 contains 12 residues. Written as DNA, the CDR3 is TGCGCCAGCAGCTTAAACGGGGATGGCTACACCTTC. Protein product: CASSLNGDGYTF.

The table lists this clone with a count of one. V usage is TRBV5-6 and J usage is TRBJ2-7, with a possible D match to TRBD2 (6 bases). CDR1 is SGHDT, CDR2 YYEEEE, per germline. This CDR3 is built from 13 residues. V lost 5 bases and J lost 2, with 11 bases in between. The CDR3 region has the DNA TGTGCCAGCAGTCCGCGGGGCCCCTACGAGCAGTACGTC. Translated, it gives CASSPRGPYEQYV.

The chain links TRBV5-1 to TRBJ1-4; TRBD1 agrees at 9 bases. The J segment lost 8 bases and the V segment lost 4 bases, leaving 6 bases of the junction unmatched. This CDR3 is built from 14 residues. CDR1 is SGHRS, CDR2 YFSETQ, per germline. CDR3 nucleotide sequence: TGCGCCAGCAGCATGACAGGGGGTGAGGAAAAACTGTTTTTT. It is translated as CASSMTGGEEKLFF.

This clone was detected only a few times. The chain has TRBV11-2 and TRBJ1-1; 7 nucleotides align to TRBD1. This CDR3 has 18 residues. Germline lookup yields CDR1 SGHAT and CDR2 FQNNGV. V shed 6 bases, J shed 6 bases, and the junction held 22 bases outside the gene matches. The CDR3 DNA sequence: TGTGCCAGCAGTTCAACTGTCCGGACAGTTTTGAGGGGGCCTGAAGCTTTCTTT. Its translation is CASSSTVRTVLRGPEAFF.

This clone was counted a few times. This sequence joins TRBV30 and TRBJ1-2; 7 bases agree with TRBD1. Germline CDR1 reads GTSNPN; CDR2 reads SVGIG (reference sequence). This CDR3 spans 11 amino acids. The CDR3 is CAAGTEVRYTF. Written as DNA, the CDR3 is TGTGCAGCCGGGACAGAAGTGCGATACACCTTC.

The rearrangement links TRBV6-1 to TRBJ1-2; TRBD1 matches at 7 bases. Germline V gene sequence: CDR1 MNHNS, CDR2 SASEGT. V shed 7 bases, J shed 4 bases, and the junction held 6 bases outside the gene matches. The CDR3 is 13 residues long. CDR3 DNA: TGTGCCAGCACCATCGACAGGGCCTATGGCTACACCTTC. This codes for CASTIDRAYGYTF.

The genes are TRBV10-3 and TRBJ2-3; possible D gene TRBD2, 5 bases. The CDR3 is 12 amino acids. The germline V gene has CDR1 ENHRY and CDR2 SYGVKD. V shed 7 bases and J shed 4 bases, with 9 bases lying between them. The CDR3 DNA reads TGTGCCATCAATGACTACTCAGATACGCAGTATTTT. This encodes CAINDYSDTQYF.

This CDR3 is CASRFTGDASYEQYV. The CDR3 DNA sequence: TGTGCCAGCAGATTTACAGGGGATGCTTCCTACGAGCAGTACGTC. The genes are TRBV11-3 and TRBJ2-7; TRBD1 agrees at 7 bases. The CDR3 runs to 15 residues. Per the germline V gene, CDR1 is SGHNT and CDR2 is YENEEA. V shed 6 bases and J 1 base; nucleotides not matched to a gene: 9.

This clone was observed a handful of times. The chain links TRBV9 to TRBJ2-7; 8 bases are a match to TRBD2. CDR3 length: 14 amino acids. From germline, CDR1 is SGDLS and CDR2 YYNGEE. V trimming: 1 base; J trimming: 5 bases; junction bases outside the gene matches: 5. CDR3 DNA sequence: TGTGCCAGCAGCGTAAGTGCGGGAGGTCACGAGCAGTACTTC. It translates to CASSVSAGGHEQYF. Full variable domain (missing parts from reference TRBV9 and TRBJ2-7): DSGVTQTPKHLITATGQRVTLRCSPRSGDLSVYWYQQSLDQGLQFLIQYYNGEERAKGNILERFSAQQFPDLHSELNLSSLELGDSALYFCASSVSAGGHEQYFGPGTRLTVT.

This chain links TRBV10-3 with TRBJ2-1, with 7 bases aligning to TRBD2. The trim removed 6 bases at V and 9 bases at J, leaving 8 bases unmatched. Germline V lookup: CDR1 ENHRY, CDR2 SYGVKD. CDR3 length: 13 amino acids. Here the CDR3 reads CAISERRETEQFF. The CDR3 DNA sequence: TGTGCCATCAGCGAGAGGCGGGAGACTGAGCAGTTCTTC.

The sample holds a few counts of this clone. The rearrangement links TRBV5-1 to TRBJ1-3; D gene unclear. This CDR3 contains 13 residues. Germline V lookup: CDR1 SGHRS, CDR2 YFSETQ. V lost 0 bases and J lost 4, with 5 bases in between. CDR3 coding DNA: TGCGCCAGCAGCTTGGCTCCCGGAAACACCATATATTTT. This gives the protein CASSLAPGNTIYF.

This clone was seen a few times. The V call is TRBV2, the J call TRBJ1-1; TRBD1 matches at 9 bases. Germline V gene data show CDR1 as SNHLY and CDR2 as FYNNEI. The V gene end was trimmed by 6 bases and the J gene end by 0 bases; junction bases not matched to a gene: 5. CDR3 length: 15 amino acids. The CDR3 is CASRGDRAMNTEAFF. For the CDR3, the DNA is TGTGCCAGCAGGGGGGACAGGGCAATGAACACTGAAGCTTTCTTT.

The chain couples TRBV6-5 to TRBJ1-5; TRBD1 is a possible D gene (5 bases). Germline V gives CDR1 MNHEY, CDR2 SVGAGI. Trimming shortened V by 6 bases and J by 1 base, and 10 bases separated the two germline ends. This CDR3 spans 14 amino acids. As DNA, the CDR3 is TGTGCCAGCAGGCCAGGGTGGAGCAATCAGCCCCAGCATTTT. Translating gives CASRPGWSNQPQHF.

V and J are TRBV28 and TRBJ2-1; D may be TRBD2 (6 bases). V lost 7 bases and J lost 7, with 8 bases in between. Germline V gene sequence: CDR1 MDHEN, CDR2 SYDVKM. The CDR3 is 11 residues long. The CDR3: CASTRGNEQFF. CDR3 sequence (DNA): TGTGCCAGCACCCGGGGGAATGAGCAGTTCTTC.

This clone was seen a handful of times. The genes are TRBV5-1 and TRBJ2-7, with 9 bases matching TRBD2. The CDR3 is made up of 15 amino acids. CDR1 is SGHRS and CDR2 is YFSETQ in the germline V gene. V trimming: 4 bases; J trimming: 1 base; junction bases outside the gene matches: 6. In DNA, the CDR3 is TGCGCCAGCAGCCTTTTAGCGGGAGCGTCCTACGAGCAGTACTTC. Residues: CASSLLAGASYEQYF.